The present T cell receptor beta chain was sequenced within a study of OX40 agonist ivuxolimab in advanced cancers. Study as a whole: Ivuxolimab, an antibody acting as an agonist of OX40 (CD134), was used to treat patients. Study-level points and caveats: With doses of 0.1 to 3.0 mg/kg, CD4+ and CD8+ blood T cells had undergone clonal expansion by week 6.

Libraries were prepared by immunoSEQ multiplex PCR; TCRdb keeps only in-frame clonotypes and omits some of them. The table records some 45,000 clones, about 85% of them present only once. CDR1 GTSNPN and CDR2 SVGIG come from the germline V gene (reference sequence). The germline V and J ends were trimmed by 0 bases and 5 bases, with 11 bases remaining between them. The CDR3 has 13 residues. In the case of this clone: Its target is not known.

Anyone with autoimmune disease history or systemic immunosuppression was excluded. The timepoints at which blood was sampled were baseline, cycle 4 day 1, and cycle 7 day 1. This sequence originates from an adult with an advanced solid tumor such as melanoma, head and neck, liver or kidney cancer. The chain has TRBV30 and TRBJ2-7, with a tentative D call TRBD2 (5 bases). This sample comprised CD4+ or CD8+ T cells sorted from blood, obtained in a trial of the OX40 agonist ivuxolimab. DNA of the CDR3: TGTGCCTGGAGTGTACTAGAAAGGAACGAGCAGTACTTC. Amino acids: CAWSVLERNEQYF.